The source of this T cell receptor (beta chain) is a study of radiation and T cells in renal cell carcinoma. Overall study: Nephrectomy followed 15 Gy stereotactic body radiation by 4 weeks.

The repertoire was sequenced with immunoSEQ multiplex PCR; TCRdb's copy has only in-frame clones and lacks some. The sample carries under 65,000 clones, around 78% recorded once. Worth noting for this clone: The antigen is not known.

Findings of the study overall: Top tumor clonotypes rose in blood 2 weeks post-radiation, then contracted. No pretreatment tumor biopsies were available for baseline clonotypes.

The CDR3 runs 16 residues. V was clipped by 4 bases and J by 0 bases, with 12 bases between them. CDR1 and CDR2 from the germline V gene are ENHRY and SYGVKD. The time point is: baseline pretreatment blood. Treatment in this sample: 15 Gy SBRT to primary tumor, nephrectomy 4 weeks later. The receptor's source is a man in his sixties with renal cell carcinoma. The sample consisted of blood, taken from a patient whose treatment included radiotherapy and nephrectomy. The chain joins TRBV10-3 to TRBJ2-2; the D gene is possibly TRBD2 (5 bases). The CDR3 DNA reads as TGTGCCATCAGTGGGAGGACTGACTCGAACACCGGGGAGCTGTTTTTT. Amino acid sequence: CAISGRTDSNTGELFF.